The 15 T cell receptor beta chains below come from one sample, sequenced in a study of T cells in Graves' hyperthyroidism and ophthalmopathy. Amplification targeted TCR beta CDR3 regions from RNA transcripts. In the first-round RT-PCR of the TCR CDR3, the HTBI primer set was used. TCRdb processed the multiplex PCR reads anew with MiXCR; each CDR3 protein has one entry. The sample records approximately 600,000 distinct CDR3 sequences, roughly 14% being singletons. The sequenced material came from blood. The receptor source for this set is a woman aged 40 to 50 with Graves' ophthalmopathy.

The J gene is TRBJ2-2, the V gene TRBV2; D is uncertain. The CDR3 is made up of 14 amino acids. V lost 3 bases and J lost 6, with 11 bases in between. The germline CDR1 and CDR2 sequences are SNHLY and FYNNEI. The CDR3 coding sequence is TGTGCCAGCAGTGAGAACAGAGTCCCCGGGGAGCTGTTTTTT. Translating it yields CASSENRVPGELFF.

The sample holds many counts of this clonotype. The chain combines TRBV6-1 with TRBJ2-2; D remains ambiguous. V lost 4 bases and J lost 5, with 8 bases in between. CDR1 is MNHNS, CDR2 SASEGT, per germline. The CDR3 has 13 amino acids. The chain's CDR3 is CASSALGTGELFF. The CDR3 nucleotides read TGTGCCAGCAGTGCGTTGGGGACCGGGGAGCTGTTTTTT.

This clonotype has ten or more counts. The chain carries TRBV12-3 or TRBV12-4 and TRBJ2-7; D gene ambiguous. The V gene lost 5 bases and the J gene lost 2 bases, with 7 bases spanning the gap. The CDR3 totals 12 residues. This chain's CDR3 is CASSLVPYEQYF. CDR3 coding DNA: TGTGCCAGCAGTCTAGTTCCCTACGAGCAGTACTTC.

The rearrangement uses TRBV2 and TRBJ1-5, with D perhaps matching TRBD1 (5 bases). With 1 base removed from V and 0 bases from J, the gap between germline ends came to 10 bases. The CDR3 covers 16 residues. In germline, CDR1 is SNHLY, CDR2 FYNNEI. In DNA, the CDR3 is TGTGCCAGCAGTGAAGGGACACCTTATAGCAATCAGCCCCAGCATTTT. This sequence encodes CASSEGTPYSNQPQHF.

Many counts were recorded for this clonotype. The V and J genes are TRBV6-1 and TRBJ2-7; 8 bases line up with TRBD1. Germline assignment: CDR1 MNHNS and CDR2 SASEGT. This CDR3 contains 13 residues. V trimming: 4 bases; J trimming: 2 bases; junction bases outside the gene matches: 1. The CDR3 coding sequence is TGTGCCAGCAGTGGGACAGGGACCTACGAGCAGTACTTC. Its translation: CASSGTGTYEQYF.

J is TRBJ1-5 and V is TRBV11-2, with D uncertain. Germline values: CDR1 SGHAT, CDR2 FQNNGV. Trimming removed 5 bases from V and 2 bases from J, with 16 bases in between. This CDR3 spans 16 amino acids. The CDR3 nucleotides read TGTGCCAGCAGCCCTCCGGTGGGGTCTGGCAATCAGCCCCAGCATTTT. Its protein is CASSPPVGSGNQPQHF.

This chain links TRBV3-1 with TRBJ2-5; D unresolved. The germline V gene encodes CDR1 LGHDT and CDR2 YNNKEL (reference sequence). This CDR3 is built from 17 residues. Deletions cut 4 bases from V and 3 bases from J, with 21 bases between. DNA of the CDR3: TGTGCCAGCAGCCCCAACCCAGCCCTCAAGTGGGAAGAGACCCAGTACTTC. Encoded protein: CASSPNPALKWEETQYF.

This clonotype was counted at least ten times. The chain employs TRBV20-1 and TRBJ2-7; D remains ambiguous. This CDR3 is built from 10 residues. Trimming pared 6 bases from V and 5 bases from J, leaving 8 bases between. The germline gives CDR1 DFQATT, CDR2 SNEGSKA (reference sequence). CDR3 sequence reads: CSAVPHEQYF. CDR3 coding DNA: TGCAGTGCGGTCCCCCACGAGCAGTACTTC.

This clonotype showed up many times. The V call is TRBV5-1, the J call TRBJ2-7; D is unclear. Germline V CDR1 and CDR2: SGHRS, YFSETQ. Trimming took 0 bases from V and 1 from J, leaving 11 bases between them. This CDR3 is built from 15 residues. The CDR3 DNA is TGCGCCAGCAGCTTGGCCCTCGGCCTATCCTACGAGCAGTACTTC. Translating gives CASSLALGLSYEQYF. The full variable domain, rest sourced from reference TRBV5-1 and TRBJ2-7, is KAGVTQTPRYLIKTRGQQVTLSCSPISGHRSVSWYQQTPGQGLQFLFEYFSETQRNKGNFPGRFSGRQFSNSRSEMNVSTLELGDSALYLCASSLALGLSYEQYFGPGTRLTVT.

This clonotype was detected ten times or more. The chain links TRBV25-1 to TRBJ1-1, with a weak D call TRBD1 (5 bases). Trimming took off 11 bases at V and 3 bases at J, with 19 bases between the two ends. This CDR3 is built from 14 residues. Looked up from germline, CDR1 is MGHDK and CDR2 is SYGVNS. CDR3 amino acids: CASGMAGTDTEAFF. Written as DNA, the CDR3 is TGTGCCTCCGGCATGGCAGGGACGGACACTGAAGCTTTCTTT.

This clonotype was counted at least ten times. The chain carries TRBV5-5 and TRBJ2-5; the D gene is possibly TRBD1 (5 bases). The V end was cut by 2 bases, the J end by 3 bases, with 11 bases between. CDR1 SGHKS and CDR2 YYEKEE come from the germline V gene (reference sequence). The CDR3 covers 14 residues. The CDR3 is CASSLDATEETQYF. Here the CDR3 DNA reads TGTGCCAGCAGCTTAGATGCGACAGAAGAGACCCAGTACTTC.

In its sample, this clonotype was seen many times. CDR3 residues: CASSPLPGIANTEAFF. DNA of the CDR3: TGTGCCAGCAGTCCGCTTCCGGGTATCGCGAACACTGAAGCTTTCTTT. V gene TRBV6-2 or TRBV6-3 combines with J gene TRBJ1-1; D call uncertain. The V and J ends lost 5 bases and 1 base respectively, with 17 bases between them. The germline V gene has CDR1 MNHEY and CDR2 SVGEGT. The CDR3 loop spans 16 amino acids.

This clonotype appeared many times. This chain connects TRBV15 to TRBJ1-6; D is ambiguous. Trimming took 2 bases from V and 0 from J, leaving 8 bases between them. This CDR3 is 16 amino acids long. Germline V CDR1 and CDR2: LNHNV, YYDKDF (reference sequence). The CDR3 DNA sequence: TGTGCCACCAGCAGACGAGCGAGCTCCTATAATTCACCCCTCCACTTT. This codes for CATSRRASSYNSPLHF.

This clonotype has ten or more counts. V is TRBV6-5 and J is TRBJ1-1; tentatively, D is TRBD1 (5 bases). Trimming pared 10 bases from V and 6 bases from J, leaving 18 bases between. The CDR3 extends over 13 amino acids. Per the germline V gene, CDR1 is MNHEY and CDR2 is SVGAGI. Here the CDR3 DNA reads TGTGCCACTCTAAGCTGGGACTTCCCTGAAGCTTTCTTT. Translated, it gives CATLSWDFPEAFF.

This clonotype was observed many times. The J gene is TRBJ2-5, the V gene TRBV12-3 or TRBV12-4, with D tentatively TRBD1 or TRBD2 (7 bases each). V was trimmed by 5 bases and J by 3 bases, leaving 13 bases between them. This CDR3 comprises 14 residues. The DNA for the CDR3 is TGTGCCAGCAGTACGTCAGGGGGGGAAGAGACCCAGTACTTC. This codes for CASSTSGGEETQYF.